These T cell receptor beta chains were read from a single sample in a study of chemoradiotherapy in HPV16-positive cancers. Measured with immunoSEQ multiplex PCR; TCRdb has only the in-frame clones, and not every one. The sample holds approximately 13,000 clones, roughly 63% seen once. This specimen was taken from a patient who underwent chemoradiotherapy. The receptors shown here come from a human donor with HPV-associated anogenital cancer. CDR3s include the opening cysteine and the closing phenylalanine or tryptophan. The D gene is left open where the match is weak. Not every row has a clone size; where given, it reads once, few, many or a size class.

CDR3aa: CASSKGTGGFPNYGYTF
CDR3nt: TGTGCCAGTAGTAAGGGGACAGGGGGCTTCCCTAACTATGGCTACACCTTC
d_gene: TRBD1
j_gene: TRBJ1-2
v_gene: TRBV19
abundance: .

CDR3aa: CASSPGPTNTEAFF
CDR3nt: TGCGCCAGCAGCCCGGGACCGACGAACACTGAAGCTTTCTTT
d_gene: .
j_gene: TRBJ1-1
v_gene: TRBV5-1
abundance: .

CDR3aa: CASSLLGQGNAYEQYF
CDR3nt: TGTGCCAGCAGTTTACTTGGCCAGGGGAACGCCTACGAGCAGTACTTC
d_gene: .
j_gene: TRBJ2-7
v_gene: TRBV28
abundance: .

CDR3aa: CASSLFGQINSPLHF
CDR3nt: TGTGCCAGCAGTTTATTCGGACAGATTAATTCACCCCTCCACTTT
d_gene: .
j_gene: TRBJ1-6
v_gene: TRBV27
abundance: few

CDR3aa: CASSNLDRNEQFF
CDR3nt: TGTGCCAGCAGCAACCTGGACAGAAATGAGCAGTTCTTC
d_gene: .
j_gene: TRBJ2-1
v_gene: TRBV13
abundance: .

CDR3aa: CASSGETGELFF
CDR3nt: TGTGCCAGCTCTGGTGAGACCGGGGAGCTGTTTTTT
d_gene: .
j_gene: TRBJ2-2
v_gene: TRBV18
abundance: few

CDR3aa: CASSERETGGYEQYF
CDR3nt: TGTGCCAGCAGTGAACGGGAGACAGGGGGCTACGAGCAGTACTTC
d_gene: TRBD1
j_gene: TRBJ2-7
v_gene: TRBV2
abundance: .

CDR3aa: CASSPLPSDRATNYGYTF
CDR3nt: TGTGCCAGCAGCCCCCTCCCCTCGGACAGGGCCACTAACTATGGCTACACCTTC
d_gene: TRBD1
j_gene: TRBJ1-2
v_gene: TRBV11-3
abundance: .

CDR3aa: CASSEVGDQPQHF
CDR3nt: TGTGCCAGCAGTGAAGTGGGGGATCAGCCCCAGCATTTT
d_gene: .
j_gene: TRBJ1-5
v_gene: TRBV6-1
abundance: .

CDR3aa: CASRQTAITNTEAFF
CDR3nt: TGCGCCAGCAGGCAAACAGCAATCACGAACACTGAAGCTTTCTTT
d_gene: .
j_gene: TRBJ1-1
v_gene: TRBV5-1
abundance: once

CDR3aa: CASTNPATSGAYNEQFF
CDR3nt: TGTGCCAGTACCAACCCGGCGACTAGCGGAGCCTACAATGAGCAGTTCTTC
d_gene: TRBD2
j_gene: TRBJ2-1
v_gene: TRBV19
abundance: .

CDR3aa: CATSRKLATDTQYF
CDR3nt: TGTGCCACCAGCAGAAAACTAGCGACAGATACGCAGTATTTT
d_gene: TRBD2
j_gene: TRBJ2-3
v_gene: TRBV15
abundance: .

CDR3aa: CASSSSPVTEAFF
CDR3nt: TGTGCCAGCAGTTCCTCCCCCGTCACTGAAGCTTTCTTT
d_gene: .
j_gene: TRBJ1-1
v_gene: TRBV27
abundance: .

CDR3aa: CASSVGNIGGSGELFF
CDR3nt: TGTGCCAGCAGCGTAGGGAACATTGGGGGGTCCGGGGAGCTGTTTTTT
d_gene: .
j_gene: TRBJ2-2
v_gene: TRBV9
abundance: .

CDR3aa: CASSSGQGIGNEKLFF
CDR3nt: TGTGCCAGCAGCTCTGGACAGGGAATAGGGAATGAAAAACTGTTTTTT
d_gene: TRBD1
j_gene: TRBJ1-4
v_gene: TRBV5-4
abundance: once

CDR3aa: CASSQGHNQPQHF
CDR3nt: TGTGCCAGCAGCCAAGGCCACAATCAGCCCCAGCATTTT
d_gene: .
j_gene: TRBJ1-5
v_gene: TRBV14
abundance: few

CDR3aa: CASSVALQGADTEAFF
CDR3nt: TGTGCCAGCAGCGTAGCTCTACAGGGGGCTGACACTGAAGCTTTCTTT
d_gene: TRBD1
j_gene: TRBJ1-1
v_gene: TRBV9
abundance: .

CDR3aa: CASSRGQGPDSNQPQHF
CDR3nt: TGTGCCAGCAGCAGGGGACAGGGCCCCGATAGCAATCAGCCCCAGCATTTT
d_gene: .
j_gene: TRBJ1-5
v_gene: TRBV21-1
abundance: .

CDR3aa: CASSRGLNTEAFF
CDR3nt: TGTGCCAGCAGTCGGGGTCTGAACACTGAAGCTTTCTTT
d_gene: .
j_gene: TRBJ1-1
v_gene: TRBV5-8
abundance: .

CDR3aa: CASTAGETQYF
CDR3nt: TGTGCCAGCACCGCAGGGGAGACCCAGTACTTC
d_gene: .
j_gene: TRBJ2-5
v_gene: TRBV6-7
abundance: few

CDR3aa: CASSGDIVSSGNTIYF
CDR3nt: TGCGCCAGCAGCGGGGACATCGTTAGCTCTGGAAACACCATATATTTT
d_gene: .
j_gene: TRBJ1-3
v_gene: TRBV5-1
abundance: .

CDR3aa: CASSQDPTGGLKGETQYF
CDR3nt: TGCGCCAGCAGCCAAGATCCTACAGGGGGGCTGAAAGGAGAGACCCAGTACTTC
d_gene: TRBD1
j_gene: TRBJ2-5
v_gene: TRBV4-1
abundance: .

CDR3aa: CASSDQRGSYNEQFF
CDR3nt: TGTGCCAGCAGTGATCAGCGGGGTAGTTACAATGAGCAGTTCTTC
d_gene: TRBD2
j_gene: TRBJ2-1
v_gene: TRBV2
abundance: .